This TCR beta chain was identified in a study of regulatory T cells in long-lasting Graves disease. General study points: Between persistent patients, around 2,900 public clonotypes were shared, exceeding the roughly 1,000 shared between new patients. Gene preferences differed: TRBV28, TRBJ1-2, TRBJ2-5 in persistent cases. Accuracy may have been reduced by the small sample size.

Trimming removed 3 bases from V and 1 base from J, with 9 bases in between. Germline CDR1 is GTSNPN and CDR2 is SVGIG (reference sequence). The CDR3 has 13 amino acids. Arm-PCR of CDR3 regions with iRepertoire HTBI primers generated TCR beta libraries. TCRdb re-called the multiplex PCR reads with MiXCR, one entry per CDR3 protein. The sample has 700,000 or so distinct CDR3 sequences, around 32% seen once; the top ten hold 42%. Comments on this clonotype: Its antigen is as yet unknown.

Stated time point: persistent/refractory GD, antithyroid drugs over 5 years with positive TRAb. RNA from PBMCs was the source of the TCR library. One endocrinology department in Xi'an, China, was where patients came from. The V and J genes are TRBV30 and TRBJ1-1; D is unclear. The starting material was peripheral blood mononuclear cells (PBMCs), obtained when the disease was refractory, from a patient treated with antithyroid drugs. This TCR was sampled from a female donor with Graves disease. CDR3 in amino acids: CAWRGGPNTEAFF. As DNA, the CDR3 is TGTGCCTGGAGAGGAGGCCCGAACACTGAAGCTTTCTTT. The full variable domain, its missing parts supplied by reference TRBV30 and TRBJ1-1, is SQTIHQWPATLVQPVGSPLSLECTVEGTSNPNLYWYRQAAGRGLQLLFYSVGIGQISSEVPQNLSASRPQDRQFILSSKKLLLSDSGFYLCAWRGGPNTEAFFGQGTRLTVV.